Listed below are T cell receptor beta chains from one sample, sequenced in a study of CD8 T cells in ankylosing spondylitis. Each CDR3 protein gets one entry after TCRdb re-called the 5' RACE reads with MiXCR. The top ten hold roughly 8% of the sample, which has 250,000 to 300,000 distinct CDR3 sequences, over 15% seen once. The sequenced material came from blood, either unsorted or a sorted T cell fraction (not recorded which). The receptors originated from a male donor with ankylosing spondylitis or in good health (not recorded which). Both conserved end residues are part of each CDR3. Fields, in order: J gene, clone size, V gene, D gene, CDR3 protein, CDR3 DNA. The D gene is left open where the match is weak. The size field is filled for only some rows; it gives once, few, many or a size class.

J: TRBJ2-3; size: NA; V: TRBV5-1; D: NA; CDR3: CASRLGRPTDTQYF; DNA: TGCGCCAGCAGATTGGGGCGCCCCACAGATACGCAGTATTTT
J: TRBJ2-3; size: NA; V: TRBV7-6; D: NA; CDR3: CASSSGASSTDTQYF; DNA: TGTGCCAGCAGCTCGGGTGCCTCTAGCACAGATACGCAGTATTTT
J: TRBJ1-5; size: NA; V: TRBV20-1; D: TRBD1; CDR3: CSATQTGDRKQPQHF; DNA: TGCAGTGCTACTCAGACAGGGGACCGAAAACAGCCCCAGCATTTT
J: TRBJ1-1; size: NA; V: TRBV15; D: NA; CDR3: CATSRGGERTEAFF; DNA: TGTGCCACCAGCAGGGGCGGGGAGAGAACTGAAGCTTTCTTT
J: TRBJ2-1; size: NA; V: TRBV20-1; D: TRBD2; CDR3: CSAPPGTSGRSSYNEQFF; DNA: TGCAGTGCTCCCCCCGGGACTAGCGGGAGGAGCTCCTACAATGAGCAGTTCTTC
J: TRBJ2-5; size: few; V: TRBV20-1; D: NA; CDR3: CSAHRVQETQYF; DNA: TGCAGTGCTCACAGGGTCCAAGAGACCCAGTACTTC
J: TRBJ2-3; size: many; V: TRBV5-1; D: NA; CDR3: CASSLGPLSTDTQYF; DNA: TGCGCCAGCAGCTTGGGACCCCTTAGCACAGATACGCAGTATTTT
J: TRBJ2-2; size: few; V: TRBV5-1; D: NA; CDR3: CASSFQESGTGELFF; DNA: TGCGCCAGCAGCTTTCAGGAGTCGGGCACCGGGGAGCTGTTTTTT
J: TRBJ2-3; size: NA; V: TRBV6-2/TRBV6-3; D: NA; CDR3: CASNVHNTGDTQYF; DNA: TGTGCCAGCAACGTACACAACACCGGAGATACGCAGTATTTT
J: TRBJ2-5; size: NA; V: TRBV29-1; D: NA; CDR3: CSAGLGLQETQYF; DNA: TGCAGCGCCGGGCTGGGGTTGCAAGAGACCCAGTACTTC
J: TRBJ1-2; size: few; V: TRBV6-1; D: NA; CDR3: CASSPRTASYGYTF; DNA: TGTGCCAGCAGTCCTCGGACAGCATCCTATGGCTACACCTTC
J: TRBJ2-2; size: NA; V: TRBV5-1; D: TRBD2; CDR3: CASSLRPSGSHTGELFF; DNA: TGCGCCAGCAGCTTACGGCCTAGCGGGAGTCACACCGGGGAGCTGTTTTTT
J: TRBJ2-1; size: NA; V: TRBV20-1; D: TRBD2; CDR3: CSAKSGGTFREQFF; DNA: TGCAGTGCAAAAAGCGGGGGCACCTTCCGGGAGCAGTTCTTC
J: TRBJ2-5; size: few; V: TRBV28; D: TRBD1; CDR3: CASSLQGARPWETQYF; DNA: TGTGCCAGCAGTTTACAGGGGGCGCGACCCTGGGAGACCCAGTACTTC
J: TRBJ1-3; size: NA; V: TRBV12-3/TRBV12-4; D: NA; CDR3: CASSTDQGETGNTIYF; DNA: TGTGCCAGCAGTACCGACCAGGGAGAAACTGGAAACACCATATATTTT
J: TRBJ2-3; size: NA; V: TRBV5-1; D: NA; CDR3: CASSLAPAVPTDTQYF; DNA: TGCGCCAGCAGCTTGGCCCCGGCGGTCCCCACAGATACGCAGTATTTT
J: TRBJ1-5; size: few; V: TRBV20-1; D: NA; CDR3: CSAREAGPRVPQHF; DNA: TGCAGTGCTAGAGAGGCGGGCCCGAGGGTGCCCCAGCATTTT
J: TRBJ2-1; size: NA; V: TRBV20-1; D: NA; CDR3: CSAGIWNEQFF; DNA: TGCAGTGCTGGAATCTGGAATGAGCAGTTCTTC
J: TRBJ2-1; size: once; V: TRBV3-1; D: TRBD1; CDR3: CASSQQGVHEQFF; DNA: TGTGCCAGCAGCCAGCAGGGGGTACATGAGCAGTTCTTC
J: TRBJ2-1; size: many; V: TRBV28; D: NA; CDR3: CASSSTRNEQFF; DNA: TGTGCCAGCAGCTCTACTCGCAATGAGCAGTTCTTC
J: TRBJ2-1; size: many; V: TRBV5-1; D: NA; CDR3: CASSFGTYNEQFF; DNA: TGTGCCAGCAGTTTCGGGACCTACAATGAGCAGTTCTTC
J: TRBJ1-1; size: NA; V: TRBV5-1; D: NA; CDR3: CASSLPRTEAFTEAFF; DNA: TGCGCCAGCAGCTTGCCCCGGACAGAAGCATTCACTGAAGCTTTCTTT
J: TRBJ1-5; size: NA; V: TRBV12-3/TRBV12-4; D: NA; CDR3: CASSQQGMQPQHF; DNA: TGTGCCAGCAGTCAACAGGGTATGCAGCCCCAGCATTTT
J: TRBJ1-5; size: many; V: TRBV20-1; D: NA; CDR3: CSARLLGGNQPQHF; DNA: TGCAGTGCTAGACTACTGGGGGGCAATCAGCCCCAGCATTTT
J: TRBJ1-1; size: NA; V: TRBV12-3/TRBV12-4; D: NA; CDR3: CASTLGVAEAFF; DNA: TGTGCCAGCACCTTAGGGGTGGCTGAAGCTTTCTTT
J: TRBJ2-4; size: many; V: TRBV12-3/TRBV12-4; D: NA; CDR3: CASSSRIALAKNIQYF; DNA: TGTGCCAGCAGTAGCAGGATAGCGCTAGCCAAAAACATTCAGTACTTC
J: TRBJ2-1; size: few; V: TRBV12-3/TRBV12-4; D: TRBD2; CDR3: CASSLKLAGSNEQFF; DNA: TGTGCCAGCAGTTTAAAACTAGCGGGGTCCAATGAGCAGTTCTTC
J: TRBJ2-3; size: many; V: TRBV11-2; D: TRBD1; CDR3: CASSLVQWTGGTDTQYF; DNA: TGTGCCAGCAGCTTAGTCCAGTGGACAGGCGGCACAGATACGCAGTATTTT
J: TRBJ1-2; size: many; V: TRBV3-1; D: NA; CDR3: CASSQRSTAYGYTF; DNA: TGTGCCAGCAGCCAGAGGTCGACAGCTTATGGCTACACCTTC
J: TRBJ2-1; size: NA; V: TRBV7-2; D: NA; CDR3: CASSLTANSYNEQFF; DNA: TGTGCCAGCAGCCTGACAGCCAACTCCTACAATGAGCAGTTCTTC
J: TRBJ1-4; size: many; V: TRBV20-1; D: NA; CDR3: CSASRGVEKLFF; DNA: TGCAGTGCTAGTCGTGGGGTTGAAAAACTGTTTTTT
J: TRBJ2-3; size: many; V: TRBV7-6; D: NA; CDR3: CASSLSGGGSTDTQYF; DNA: TGTGCCAGCAGCTTATCCGGAGGCGGATCCACAGATACGCAGTATTTT
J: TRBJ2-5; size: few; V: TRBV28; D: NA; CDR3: CASSPEGPGKTQYF; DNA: TGTGCCAGCAGTCCCGAGGGGCCGGGGAAGACCCAGTACTTC
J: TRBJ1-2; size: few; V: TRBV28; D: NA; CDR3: CASSSPGHNYGYTF; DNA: TGTGCCAGCAGTTCTCCGGGACATAACTATGGCTACACCTTC
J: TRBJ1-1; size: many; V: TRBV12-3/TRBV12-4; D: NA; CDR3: CASSLGKYTEAFF; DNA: TGTGCCAGCAGTTTAGGGAAGTACACTGAAGCTTTCTTT
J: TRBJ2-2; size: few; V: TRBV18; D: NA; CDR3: CASSPRAGPLNTGELFF; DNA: TGTGCCAGCTCACCACGCGCAGGGCCACTAAACACCGGGGAGCTGTTTTTT
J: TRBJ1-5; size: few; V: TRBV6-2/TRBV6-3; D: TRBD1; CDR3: CASSYYSLDRGRMGNQPQHF; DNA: TGTGCCAGCAGTTACTACTCATTGGACAGGGGAAGAATGGGCAATCAGCCCCAGCATTTT
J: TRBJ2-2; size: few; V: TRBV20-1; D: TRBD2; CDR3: CSARGPSGNLNTGELFF; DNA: TGCAGTGCTAGGGGTCCTAGCGGGAACCTCAACACCGGGGAGCTGTTTTTT
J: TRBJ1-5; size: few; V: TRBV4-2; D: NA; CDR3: CASSHNQPQHF; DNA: TGTGCCAGCAGCCACAATCAGCCCCAGCATTTT
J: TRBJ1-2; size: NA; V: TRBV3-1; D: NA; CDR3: CASSQGLGDGYTF; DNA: TGTGCCAGCAGCCAAGGGTTGGGGGATGGCTACACCTTC
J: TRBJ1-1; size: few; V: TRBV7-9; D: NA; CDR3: CASSLEIRSEAFF; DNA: TGTGCCAGCAGCTTGGAGATTCGTTCTGAAGCTTTCTTT
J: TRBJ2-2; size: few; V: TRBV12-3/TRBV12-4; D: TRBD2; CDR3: CASSLVAGVTGELFF; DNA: TGTGCCAGCAGTTTAGTAGCGGGGGTTACCGGGGAGCTGTTTTTT
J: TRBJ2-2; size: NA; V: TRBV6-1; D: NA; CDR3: CASRVAWLRTGELFF; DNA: TGTGCCAGCCGGGTTGCGTGGTTAAGGACCGGGGAGCTGTTTTTT
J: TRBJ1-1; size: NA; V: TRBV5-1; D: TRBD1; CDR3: CASSQTTGVGTEAFF; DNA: TGCGCCAGCAGCCAAACGACAGGGGTTGGGACTGAAGCTTTCTTT
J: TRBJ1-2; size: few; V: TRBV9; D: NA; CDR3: CASSVGVEPLGYTF; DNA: TGTGCCAGCAGCGTAGGAGTTGAGCCTTTGGGCTACACCTTC
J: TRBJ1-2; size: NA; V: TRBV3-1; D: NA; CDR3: CASSQDRVSGYTF; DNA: TGTGCCAGCAGCCAAGATAGGGTTAGTGGCTACACCTTC
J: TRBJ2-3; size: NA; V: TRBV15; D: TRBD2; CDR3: CATSRAPSGTDTQYF; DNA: TGTGCCACCAGCAGAGCGCCTAGCGGGACAGATACGCAGTATTTT
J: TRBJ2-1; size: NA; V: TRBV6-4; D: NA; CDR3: CASSDREGNEQFF; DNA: TGTGCCAGCAGTGACCGAGAAGGGAATGAGCAGTTCTTC
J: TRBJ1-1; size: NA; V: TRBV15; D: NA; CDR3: CATSRDRQANTEAFF; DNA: TGTGCCACCAGCAGAGATCGCCAGGCCAACACTGAAGCTTTCTTT
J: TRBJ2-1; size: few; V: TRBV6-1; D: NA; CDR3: CASRETRNEQFF; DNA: TGTGCCAGCAGGGAGACTAGAAATGAGCAGTTCTTC
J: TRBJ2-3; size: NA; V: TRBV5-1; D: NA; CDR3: CASSLDHGTDTQYF; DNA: TGCGCCAGCAGCTTGGACCATGGCACAGATACGCAGTATTTT
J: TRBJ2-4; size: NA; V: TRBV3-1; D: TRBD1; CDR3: CASSRQGLVDKNIQYF; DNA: TGTGCCAGCAGCCGACAGGGATTGGTAGACAAAAACATTCAGTACTTC
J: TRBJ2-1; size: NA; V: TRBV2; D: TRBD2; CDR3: CASSISAGGPSEQFF; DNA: TGTGCCAGCAGTATCTCTGCGGGAGGGCCGAGTGAGCAGTTCTTC
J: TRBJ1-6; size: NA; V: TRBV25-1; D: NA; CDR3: CASSVYTGLNSPLHF; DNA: TGTGCCAGCAGTGTATACACGGGGCTGAATTCACCCCTCCACTTT